These 10 T cell receptor beta chains came from one sample sequenced in a study of neurological immune-mediated disorders. The time point was: longitudinal time-point 3. Each CDR3 protein is one row after TCRdb ran MiXCR on the 5' RACE reads. The table shows some 80,000 distinct CDR3 sequences, with 4.3% occurring only once. Sequencing was performed on PBMCs. All receptors come from a woman aged 60-75 years with multiple sclerosis.

This clonotype was observed many times. The chain links TRBV15 to TRBJ1-3; D is undetermined. This CDR3 has 11 amino acids. Germline lookup yields CDR1 LNHNV and CDR2 YYDKDF (reference sequence). With 4 bases removed from V and 9 bases from J, the gap between germline ends came to 7 bases. The CDR3, as DNA: TGTGCCACCAGCATCGGCCCCACCATATATTTT. Its protein is CATSIGPTIYF.

This clonotype was seen a handful of times. A much larger clone differs from this one at a single base, so this may be a read error. The V call is TRBV7-9, the J call TRBJ2-5, with TRBD2 as a possible D gene (5 bases). V gave up 2 bases and J gave up 5 bases, with 15 bases separating them. Looked up from germline, CDR1 is SEHNR and CDR2 is FQNEAQ (reference sequence). The CDR3 sequence is 15 residues long. CDR3 coding DNA: TGTGCCAGCAGCTTACAAGGGCAGTCGGGGGAGACCCAGTACTTC. Translated, it gives CASSLQGQSGETQYF.

The chain combines TRBV3-1 with TRBJ1-5, with a tentative D call TRBD1 (5 bases). This CDR3 contains 14 residues. Germline assignment: CDR1 LGHDT and CDR2 YNNKEL (reference sequence). V shed 1 base and J shed 5 bases, with 9 bases lying between them. CDR3 coding DNA: TGTGCCAGCAGCCAAGGGGGGGATGATCAGCCCCAGCATTTT. Amino acids: CASSQGGDDQPQHF.

This clonotype was recorded many times. This chain connects TRBV7-8 to TRBJ2-2; TRBD1 aligns across 7 bases. Losses at the gene ends were 1 base for V and 7 bases for J; bases not matched to a gene: 6. Germline CDR1 reads SGHVS; CDR2 reads FQNEAQ. The CDR3 sequence is 15 residues long. CDR3 loop: CASSLVAGGNGELFF. As DNA, the CDR3 is TGTGCCAGCAGCTTAGTTGCAGGGGGTAACGGGGAGCTGTTTTTT.

At least ten counts were recorded for this clonotype. The chain joins TRBV7-2 to TRBJ2-3; D remains unclear. Germline CDR1 SGHTA, CDR2 FQGNSA. Trimming stripped 3 bases from V and 0 bases from J, with 10 bases between. The CDR3 totals 15 residues. The CDR3 is CASSFSPSSTDTQYF. DNA for the CDR3: TGTGCCAGCAGCTTTAGCCCTTCGAGCACAGATACGCAGTATTTT.

This clonotype was observed at least ten times. The chain carries TRBV5-1 and TRBJ1-1; D ambiguous. Germline CDR1 SGHRS, CDR2 YFSETQ. This CDR3 is built from 12 residues. Deletions cut 0 bases from V and 4 bases from J, with 4 bases between. CDR3 nucleotides: TGCGCCAGCAGCTTGGGGGTCACTGAAGCTTTCTTT. Translation gives CASSLGVTEAFF.

This clonotype was detected many times. The chain combines TRBV20-1 with TRBJ1-5; D uncertain. There are 15 residues in the CDR3. The germline V and J ends were trimmed by 2 bases and 1 base, with 12 bases remaining between them. Germline CDR1 DFQATT, CDR2 SNEGSKA (reference sequence). CDR3 loop: CSARPQWASNQPQHF. The CDR3 DNA reads as TGCAGTGCTAGACCACAGTGGGCAAGCAATCAGCCCCAGCATTTT.

This clonotype occurred many times. The genes are TRBV3-1 and TRBJ2-1, with 8 bases fitting TRBD2. Germline loops: CDR1 LGHDT, CDR2 YNNKEL (reference sequence). The CDR3 extends over 17 amino acids. J lost 7 bases, V lost 3 bases, and 14 bases had no gene match. CDR3: CASSHSPSGGFWNEQFF. The DNA of the CDR3 is TGTGCCAGCAGCCATTCCCCCAGCGGGGGTTTCTGGAATGAGCAGTTCTTC.

This clonotype was picked up many times. The chain couples TRBV5-1 to TRBJ2-7; D possibly matches TRBD1 or TRBD2 (7 bases each). Germline V CDR1 and CDR2: SGHRS, YFSETQ. The CDR3 totals 13 residues. V was trimmed by 4 bases and J by 6 bases, leaving 14 bases between them. The DNA of the CDR3 is TGCGCCAGCAGCCAAGACAGGGAGGGCGAGCAGTACTTC. Translation gives CASSQDREGEQYF. Filled out from reference TRBV5-1 and TRBJ2-7, the complete variable domain reads KAGVTQTPRYLIKTRGQQVTLSCSPISGHRSVSWYQQTPGQGLQFLFEYFSETQRNKGNFPGRFSGRQFSNSRSEMNVSTLELGDSALYLCASSQDREGEQYFGPGTRLTVT.

This clonotype showed up many times. This chain uses TRBV3-1 with TRBJ2-3; 8 bases are a match to TRBD2. The CDR3 is 17 residues long. Germline V CDR1 and CDR2: LGHDT, YNNKEL (reference sequence). The ends lost 0 bases at V and 1 base at J; junction bases unmatched: 6. Here the CDR3 reads CASSQDPGGPGTDTQYF. The DNA of the CDR3 is TGTGCCAGCAGCCAAGACCCGGGGGGGCCTGGCACAGATACGCAGTATTTT.